The sequence of this T cell receptor beta chain was determined in a study of metastatic and nonmetastatic thyroid tumors. Using MiXCR, TCRdb reanalyzed the PCR reads. This table holds approximately 4,000 clones, roughly 37% found once. Thyroid surgery was preceded by no treatment in any patient. The CDR3 extends over 15 amino acids. After removal of 5 bases from V and 2 bases from J, the junction contained 6 bases not matched to a gene. Germline lookup yields CDR1 MNHNS and CDR2 SASEGT. This clone appeared many times. The rearrangement links TRBV6-1 to TRBJ1-2; 9 bases map to TRBD1. Sequenced material: tumor tissue. The clonotype originates from a male donor with papillary thyroid cancer or a benign thyroid nodule (not recorded which). Some clones in this sample may be carry-over from other donors' samples. CDR3 amino acids: CASSSGTGLNYGYTF. CDR3 coding DNA: TGTGCCAGCAGTTCCGGGACAGGGCTGAACTATGGCTACACCTTC.